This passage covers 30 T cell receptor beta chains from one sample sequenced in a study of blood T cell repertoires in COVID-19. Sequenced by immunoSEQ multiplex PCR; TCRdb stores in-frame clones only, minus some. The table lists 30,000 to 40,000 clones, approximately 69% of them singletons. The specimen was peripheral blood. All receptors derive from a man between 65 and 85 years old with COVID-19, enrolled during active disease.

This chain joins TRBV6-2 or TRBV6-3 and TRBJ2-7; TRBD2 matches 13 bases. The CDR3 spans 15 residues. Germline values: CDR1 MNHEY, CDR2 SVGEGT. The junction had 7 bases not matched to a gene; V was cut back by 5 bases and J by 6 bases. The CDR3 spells CASSRTSGSVIEQYF. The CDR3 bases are TGTGCCAGCAGTCGGACTAGCGGGAGCGTTATCGAGCAGTACTTC.

The CDR3 is CASSQPPPTTSAGELFF. DNA for the CDR3: TGCGCCAGCAGCCAACCCCCTCCTACTACTAGCGCCGGGGAGCTGTTTTTT. The chain carries TRBV4-1 and TRBJ2-2, with 7 bases that match TRBD2. Germline V lookup: CDR1 MGHRA, CDR2 YSYEKL. J gave up 6 bases and V 2 bases, and 12 bases lay outside the gene matches. The CDR3 sequence is 17 residues long.

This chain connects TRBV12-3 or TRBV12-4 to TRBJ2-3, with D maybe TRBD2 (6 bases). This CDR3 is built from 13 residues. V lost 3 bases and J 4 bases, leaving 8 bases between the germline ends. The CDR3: CASSFSGADTQYF. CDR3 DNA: TGTGCCAGCAGTTTTTCGGGGGCAGATACGCAGTATTTT.

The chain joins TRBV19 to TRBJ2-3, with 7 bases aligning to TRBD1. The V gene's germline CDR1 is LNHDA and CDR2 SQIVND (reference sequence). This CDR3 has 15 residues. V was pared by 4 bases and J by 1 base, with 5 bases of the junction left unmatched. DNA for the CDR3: TGTGCCAGTAGTAGCGTCGGACAGGGCACAGATACGCAGTATTTT. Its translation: CASSSVGQGTDTQYF.

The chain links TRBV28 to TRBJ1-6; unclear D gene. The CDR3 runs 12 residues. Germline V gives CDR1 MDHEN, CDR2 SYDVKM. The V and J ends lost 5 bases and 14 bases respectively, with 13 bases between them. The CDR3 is CASSLRSWSLHF. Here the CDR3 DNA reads TGTGCCAGCAGTCTACGGAGCTGGTCCCTCCACTTT. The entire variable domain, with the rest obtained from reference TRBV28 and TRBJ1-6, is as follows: DVKVTQSSRYLVKRTGEKVFLECVQDMDHENMFWYRQDPGLGLRLIYFSYDVKMKEKGDIPEGYSVSREKKERFSLILESASTNQTSMYLCASSLRSWSLHFGNGTRLTVT.

The CDR3 nucleotides are TGCGCCAGCAGCCCCCGTACTGATTACACCGGGGAGCTGTTTTTT. Protein sequence: CASSPRTDYTGELFF. V usage is TRBV5-1 and J usage is TRBJ2-2; D is undetermined. Deletions cut 4 bases from V and 3 bases from J, with 13 bases between. From germline, CDR1 is SGHRS and CDR2 YFSETQ. The CDR3 has 15 amino acids.

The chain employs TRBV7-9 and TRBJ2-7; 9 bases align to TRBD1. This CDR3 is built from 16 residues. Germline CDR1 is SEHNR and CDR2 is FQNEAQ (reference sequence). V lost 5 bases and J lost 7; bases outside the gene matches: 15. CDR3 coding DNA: TGTGCCAGCAGCGTCCCGGGACAGGGAGCGACGACGGAGCAGTACTTC. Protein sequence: CASSVPGQGATTEQYF.

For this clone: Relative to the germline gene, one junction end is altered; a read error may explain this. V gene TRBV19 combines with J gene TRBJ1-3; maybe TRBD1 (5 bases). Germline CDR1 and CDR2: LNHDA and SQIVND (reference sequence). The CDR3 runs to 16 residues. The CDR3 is CASSPRQSHSGNTIYF. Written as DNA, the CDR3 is TGTGCCAGTAGTCCTAGACAGTCTCACTCTGGAAACACTATATATTTT.

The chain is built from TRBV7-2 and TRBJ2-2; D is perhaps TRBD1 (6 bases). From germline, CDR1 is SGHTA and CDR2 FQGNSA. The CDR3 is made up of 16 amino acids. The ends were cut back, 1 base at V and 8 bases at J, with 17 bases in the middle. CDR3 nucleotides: TGTGCCAGCAGCTTAGAATTAGGGGGATCGGGAGGGGAGCTGTTTTTT. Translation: CASSLELGGSGGELFF.

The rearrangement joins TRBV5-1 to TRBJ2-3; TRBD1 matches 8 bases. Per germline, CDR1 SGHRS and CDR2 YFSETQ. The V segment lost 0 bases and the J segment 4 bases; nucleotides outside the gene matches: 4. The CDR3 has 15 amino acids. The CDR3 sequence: CASSLDDRGADTQYF. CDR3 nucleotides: TGCGCCAGCAGCTTGGACGACAGGGGCGCAGATACGCAGTATTTT.

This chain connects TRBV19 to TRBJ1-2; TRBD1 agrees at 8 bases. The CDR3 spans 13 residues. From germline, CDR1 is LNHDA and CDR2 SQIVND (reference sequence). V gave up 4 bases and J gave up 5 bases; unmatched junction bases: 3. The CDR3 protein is CASSTRGPYGYTF. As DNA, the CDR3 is TGTGCCAGTAGTACCAGGGGGCCTTATGGCTACACCTTC. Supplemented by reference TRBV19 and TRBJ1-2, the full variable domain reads DGGITQSPKYLFRKEGQNVTLSCEQNLNHDAMYWYRQDPGQGLRLIYYSQIVNDFQKGDIAEGYSVSREKKESFPLTVTSAQKNPTAFYLCASSTRGPYGYTFGSGTRLTVV.

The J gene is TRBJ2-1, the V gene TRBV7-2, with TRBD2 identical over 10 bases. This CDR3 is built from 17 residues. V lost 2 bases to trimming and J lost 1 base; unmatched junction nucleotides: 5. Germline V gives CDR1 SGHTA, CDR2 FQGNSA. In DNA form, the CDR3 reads TGTGCCAGCAGCTTAAGGTCTAGCGGGAGTTCCTACAATGAGCAGTTCTTC. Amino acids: CASSLRSSGSSYNEQFF.

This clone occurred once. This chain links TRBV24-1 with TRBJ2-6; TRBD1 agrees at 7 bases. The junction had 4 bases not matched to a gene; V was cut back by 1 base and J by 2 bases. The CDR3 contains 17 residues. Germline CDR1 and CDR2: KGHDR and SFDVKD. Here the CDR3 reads CATSDFPDRAGANVLTF. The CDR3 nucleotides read TGTGCCACCAGTGATTTCCCCGACAGGGCTGGGGCCAACGTCCTGACTTTC.

CDR3 protein: CAISEQGGNSPLHF. As DNA, the CDR3 is TGTGCCATCAGTGAGCAGGGAGGGAATTCACCCCTCCACTTT. This chain joins TRBV10-3 and TRBJ1-6; possibly TRBD1 for D (5 bases). The germline V gene has CDR1 ENHRY and CDR2 SYGVKD. CDR3 length: 14 amino acids. V dropped 2 bases and J dropped 7 bases, with 9 bases sitting between them.

The CDR3 DNA reads TGCGCCAGCAGCCTAGGACAGGGCATCGAGCAGTACTTC. It yields the protein CASSLGQGIEQYF. This sequence joins TRBV4-1 and TRBJ2-7, with 8 bases matching TRBD1. CDR1 and CDR2 from the germline V gene are MGHRA and YSYEKL. The CDR3 has 13 amino acids. The V gene end was trimmed by 4 bases and the J gene end by 6 bases; junction bases not matched to a gene: 5.

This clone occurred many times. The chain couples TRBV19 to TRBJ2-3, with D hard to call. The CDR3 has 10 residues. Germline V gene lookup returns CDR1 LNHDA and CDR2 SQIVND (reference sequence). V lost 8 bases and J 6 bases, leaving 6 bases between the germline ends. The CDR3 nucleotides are TGTGCCAGTGAAGCGGATACGCAGTATTTT. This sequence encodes CASEADTQYF.

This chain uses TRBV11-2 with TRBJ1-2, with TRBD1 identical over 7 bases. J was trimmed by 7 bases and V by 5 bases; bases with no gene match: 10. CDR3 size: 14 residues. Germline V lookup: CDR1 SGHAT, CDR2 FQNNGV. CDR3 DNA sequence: TGTGCCAGCAGCAAAAGGGGGACAGAGTCTGGCTACACCTTC. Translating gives CASSKRGTESGYTF.

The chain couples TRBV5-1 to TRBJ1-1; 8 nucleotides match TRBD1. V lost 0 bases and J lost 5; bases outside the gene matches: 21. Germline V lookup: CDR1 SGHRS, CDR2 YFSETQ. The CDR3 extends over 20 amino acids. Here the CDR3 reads CASSLASYLRGQRDRTEAFF. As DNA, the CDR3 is TGCGCCAGCAGCTTGGCATCCTACCTCAGGGGGCAAAGAGATAGGACTGAAGCTTTCTTT.

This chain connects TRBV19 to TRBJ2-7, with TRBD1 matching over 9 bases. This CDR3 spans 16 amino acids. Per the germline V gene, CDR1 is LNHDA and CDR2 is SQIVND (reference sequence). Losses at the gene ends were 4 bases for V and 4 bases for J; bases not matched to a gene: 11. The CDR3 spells CASSSRGQGLRYEQYF. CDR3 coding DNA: TGTGCCAGTAGTAGCCGCGGACAGGGGCTGCGATACGAGCAGTACTTC.

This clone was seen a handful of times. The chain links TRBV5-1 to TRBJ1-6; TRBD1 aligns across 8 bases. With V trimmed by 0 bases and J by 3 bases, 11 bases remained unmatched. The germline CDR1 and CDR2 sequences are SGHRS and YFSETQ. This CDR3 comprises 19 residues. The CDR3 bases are TGCGCCAGCAGCTTGGATTCCCAGGGGGCGAGAAGCTATAATTCACCCCTCCACTTT. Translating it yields CASSLDSQGARSYNSPLHF.

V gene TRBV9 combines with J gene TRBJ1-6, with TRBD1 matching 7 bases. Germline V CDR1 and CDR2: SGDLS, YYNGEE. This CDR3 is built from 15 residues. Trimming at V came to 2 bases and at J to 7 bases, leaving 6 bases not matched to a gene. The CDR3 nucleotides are TGTGCCAGCAGCGTCCTGGACAGGTTAAATTCACCCCTCCACTTT. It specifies CASSVLDRLNSPLHF.

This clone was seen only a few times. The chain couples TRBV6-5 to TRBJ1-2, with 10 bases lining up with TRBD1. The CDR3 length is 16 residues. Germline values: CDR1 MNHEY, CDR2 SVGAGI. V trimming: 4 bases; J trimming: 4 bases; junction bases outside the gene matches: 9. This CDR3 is CASSLRTTGGLYGYTF. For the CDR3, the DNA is TGTGCCAGCAGTTTACGGACGACAGGGGGCCTCTATGGCTACACCTTC.

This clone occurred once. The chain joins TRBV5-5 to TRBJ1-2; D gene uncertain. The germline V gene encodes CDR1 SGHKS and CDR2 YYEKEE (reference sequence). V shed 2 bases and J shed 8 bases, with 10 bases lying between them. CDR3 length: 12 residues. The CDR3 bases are TGTGCCAGCAGCTTATGGAGTCAGGGCTACACCTTC. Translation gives CASSLWSQGYTF.

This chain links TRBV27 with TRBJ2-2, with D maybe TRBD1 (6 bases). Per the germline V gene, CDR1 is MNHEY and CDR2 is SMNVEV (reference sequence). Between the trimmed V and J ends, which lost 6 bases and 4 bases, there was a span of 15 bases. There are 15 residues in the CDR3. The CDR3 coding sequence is TGTGCCAGCAGAGGGGGACGGAAGAGCACCGGGGAGCTGTTTTTT. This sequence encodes CASRGGRKSTGELFF.

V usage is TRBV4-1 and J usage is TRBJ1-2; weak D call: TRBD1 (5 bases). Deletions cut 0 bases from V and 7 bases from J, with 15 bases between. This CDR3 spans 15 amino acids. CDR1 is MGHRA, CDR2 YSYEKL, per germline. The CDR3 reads CASSQDRQQERGYTF. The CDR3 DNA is TGCGCCAGCAGCCAAGATCGACAGCAAGAGCGTGGCTACACCTTC.

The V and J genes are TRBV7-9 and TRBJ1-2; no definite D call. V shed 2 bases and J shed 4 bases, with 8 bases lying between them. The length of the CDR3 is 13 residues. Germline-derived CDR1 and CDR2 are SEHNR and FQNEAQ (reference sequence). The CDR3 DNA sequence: TGTGCCAGCAGCTTAAGGCAGGCCTATGGCTACACCTTC. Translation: CASSLRQAYGYTF. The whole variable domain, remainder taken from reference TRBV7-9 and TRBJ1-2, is DTGVSQNPRHKITKRGQNVTFRCDPISEHNRLYWYRQTLGQGPEFLTYFQNEAQLEKSRLLSDRFSAERPKGSFSTLEIQRTEQGDSAMYLCASSLRQAYGYTFGSGTRLTVV.

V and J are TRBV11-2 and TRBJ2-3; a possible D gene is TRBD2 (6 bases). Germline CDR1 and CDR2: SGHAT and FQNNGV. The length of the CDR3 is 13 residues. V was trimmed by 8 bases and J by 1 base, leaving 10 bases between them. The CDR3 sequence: CASVASGTDTQYF. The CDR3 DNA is TGTGCCAGCGTGGCTAGCGGCACAGATACGCAGTATTTT.

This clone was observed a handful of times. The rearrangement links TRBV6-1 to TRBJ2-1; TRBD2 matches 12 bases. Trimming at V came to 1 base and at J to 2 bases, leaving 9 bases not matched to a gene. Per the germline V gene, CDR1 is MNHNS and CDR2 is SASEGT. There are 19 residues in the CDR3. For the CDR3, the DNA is TGTGCCAGCAGTGAAGGGGGACGGGGACTAGCGGGTCCCTACAATGAGCAGTTCTTC. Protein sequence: CASSEGGRGLAGPYNEQFF.

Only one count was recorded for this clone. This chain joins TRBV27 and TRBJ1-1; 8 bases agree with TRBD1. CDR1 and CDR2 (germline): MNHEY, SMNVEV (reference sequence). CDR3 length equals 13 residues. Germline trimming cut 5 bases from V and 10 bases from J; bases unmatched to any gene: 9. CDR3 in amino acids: CASSPGTGGGAFF. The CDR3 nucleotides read TGTGCCAGCAGTCCCGGGACAGGAGGCGGAGCTTTCTTT.

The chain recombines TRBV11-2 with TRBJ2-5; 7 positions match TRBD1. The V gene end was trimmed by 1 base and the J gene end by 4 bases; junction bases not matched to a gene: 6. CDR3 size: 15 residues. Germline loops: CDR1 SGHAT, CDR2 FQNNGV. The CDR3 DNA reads TGTGCCAGCAGCTTAGGAACGTACAGGGGAGAGACCCAGTACTTC. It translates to CASSLGTYRGETQYF.